This T cell receptor beta chain emerged from a study of blood T cell repertoires in COVID-19. For the study at large: In each case, the material was cDNA or gDNA derived from T cells, B-cell-depleted T cells, or PBMCs.

Clinical history reported by participants formed the basis on which cohorts were assigned. Original methodology: Nucleated cell number was recorded as an estimate derived from reference gene primer amplification. The protocol was immunoSEQ multiplex PCR, while the TCRdb copy is restricted to in-frame clones and leaves out a portion. The V and J calls and the clone size are those of that table, but D and trimming were determined from the DNA. The sample has roughly 400,000 clones; roughly 86% are singletons. This CDR3 has 16 residues. J was trimmed by 5 bases and V by 2 bases; bases with no gene match: 9. Germline V gene data show CDR1 as SNHLY and CDR2 as FYNNEI.

This TCR was sampled from a woman aged 40 to 49 with acute COVID-19. The chain combines TRBV2 with TRBJ1-1; 9 positions match TRBD1. The sample comprised PBMCs or T cells enriched from blood (not recorded which). The CDR3: CASSEWDREGGTEAFF. CDR3 DNA: TGTGCCAGCAGTGAATGGGACAGGGAGGGAGGAACTGAAGCTTTCTTT.